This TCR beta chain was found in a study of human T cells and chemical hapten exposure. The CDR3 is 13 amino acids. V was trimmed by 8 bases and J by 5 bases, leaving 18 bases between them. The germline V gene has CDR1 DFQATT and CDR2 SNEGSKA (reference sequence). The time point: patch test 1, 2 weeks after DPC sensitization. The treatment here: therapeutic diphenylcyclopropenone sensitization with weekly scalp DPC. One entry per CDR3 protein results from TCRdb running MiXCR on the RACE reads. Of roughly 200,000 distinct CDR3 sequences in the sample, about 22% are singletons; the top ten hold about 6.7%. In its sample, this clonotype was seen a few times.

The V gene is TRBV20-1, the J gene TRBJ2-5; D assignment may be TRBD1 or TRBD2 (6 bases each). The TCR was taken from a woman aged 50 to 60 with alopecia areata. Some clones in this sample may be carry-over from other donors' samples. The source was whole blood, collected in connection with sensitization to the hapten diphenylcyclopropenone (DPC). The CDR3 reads CSPRRRGSETQYF. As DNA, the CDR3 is TGCAGTCCACGCCGGAGGGGGTCGGAGACCCAGTACTTC.